This is a list of T cell receptor beta chains from one sample in a study of OX40 agonist ivuxolimab in advanced cancers. Only in-frame clones appear in the TCRdb table, and some are missing; sequencing was by immunoSEQ multiplex PCR. There are around 51,000 clones in the sample; over 65% occur only once, and around 2% lies in the top ten. The sample in question was CD4+ or CD8+ T cells sorted from blood, obtained in a trial of the OX40 agonist ivuxolimab. The receptors were gathered from an adult with an advanced solid tumor such as melanoma, head and neck, liver or kidney cancer. Each CDR3 is given with its conserved first and last residue. Fields, in order: D gene, clone size, J gene, V gene, CDR3 protein, CDR3 DNA. A D gene is named only where the DNA matches it firmly. A row's size may be missing; if present it is once, few, many or a size class.

>NA|NA|TRBJ1-3|TRBV6-1
CASSESTLRPDTIYF
TGTGCCAGCAGTGAATCGACACTACGCCCAGACACCATATATTTT
>NA|NA|TRBJ1-2|TRBV5-1
CASSQGIGRQTKGYTF
TGCGCCAGCAGCCAGGGAATCGGGAGGCAGACTAAAGGCTACACCTTC
>NA|NA|TRBJ2-5|TRBV7-3
CASSLQGRYGETQYF
TGTGCCAGCAGCTTACAGGGGCGGTATGGAGAGACCCAGTACTTC
>TRBD2|NA|TRBJ2-1|TRBV7-2
CASSPMQAGGEQFF
TGTGCCAGCAGCCCAATGCAAGCGGGGGGTGAGCAGTTCTTC
>TRBD1|NA|TRBJ2-5|TRBV5-1
CASSPLGDRGLETQYF
TGCGCCAGCAGCCCGTTGGGGGACAGGGGGTTGGAGACCCAGTACTTC
>NA|NA|TRBJ1-1|TRBV19
CASSPQRAMNTEAFF
TGTGCCAGTAGTCCCCAAAGGGCCATGAACACTGAAGCTTTCTTT
>TRBD1|NA|TRBJ2-5|TRBV6-6
CASSYPGTGQETQYF
TGTGCCAGCAGTTACCCCGGGACAGGCCAAGAGACCCAGTACTTC
>NA|NA|TRBJ1-2|TRBV6-7
CASSGTGFYGYTF
TGTGCCAGCAGTGGAACAGGATTCTATGGCTACACCTTC
>NA|once|TRBJ2-3|TRBV5-6
CASRPLGSGGSTDTQYF
TGTGCCAGCAGGCCCCTGGGATCGGGCGGGAGCACAGATACGCAGTATTTT
>TRBD2|once|TRBJ2-3|TRBV7-2
CASSLVLASGRFTDTQYF
TGTGCCAGCAGCTTAGTCTTGGCTAGCGGGAGATTCACAGATACGCAGTATTTT
>TRBD2|NA|TRBJ2-7|TRBV2
CASIKGTSGSSEYF
TGTGCCAGCATTAAAGGGACTAGCGGGAGTTCGGAGTACTTC
>NA|NA|TRBJ2-1|TRBV30
CAGTTGPLGEQFF
TGTGCCGGAACAACCGGGCCCTTAGGGGAGCAGTTCTTC
>TRBD1|medium-sized|TRBJ1-2|TRBV6-6
CASRQAGTGDNYGYTF
TGTGCCAGCAGGCAAGCCGGGACAGGGGATAACTATGGCTACACCTTC
>TRBD2|NA|TRBJ2-1|TRBV10-3
CAISVIRAGEEQFF
TGTGCCATCAGTGTGATCCGTGCGGGAGAGGAGCAGTTCTTC
>NA|few|TRBJ1-1|TRBV28
CASSFGRRNTEAFF
TGTGCCAGCAGTTTCGGCAGGCGGAACACTGAAGCTTTCTTT
>NA|NA|TRBJ1-2|TRBV6-5
CASSYGGGYTF
TGTGCCAGCAGTTACGGTGGTGGCTACACCTTC
>NA|NA|TRBJ2-7|TRBV7-8
CASSFPGVSPHEQYF
TGTGCCAGCAGCTTCCCCGGGGTATCGCCCCACGAGCAGTACTTC
>NA|NA|TRBJ2-2|TRBV28
CASSLRPAFGTGELFF
TGTGCCAGCAGTTTACGCCCTGCGTTCGGCACCGGGGAGCTGTTTTTT
>NA|NA|TRBJ1-2|TRBV6-9
CASSSEGGYTF
TGTGCCAGCAGTTCGGAGGGTGGCTACACCTTC
>NA|NA|TRBJ1-2|TRBV28
CASSLNSNYGYTF
TGTGCCAGCAGTTTAAACAGTAACTATGGCTACACCTTC
>NA|NA|TRBJ2-3|TRBV11-2
CASSLKGLIVTDTQYF
TGTGCCAGCAGCTTAAAGGGTCTTATCGTCACAGATACGCAGTATTTT
>NA|NA|TRBJ2-7|TRBV30
CAWGGSSSREQYF
TGTGCCTGGGGGGGATCGTCCTCTAGGGAGCAGTACTTC
>NA|NA|TRBJ2-6|TRBV10-1
CASSEGGSGANVLTF
TGCGCCAGCAGTGAGGGGGGCTCTGGGGCCAACGTCCTGACTTTC
>NA|NA|TRBJ2-7|TRBV7-3
CASSAYRVSSSYEQYF
TGTGCCAGCAGCGCCTACAGGGTCTCATCGTCTTACGAGCAGTACTTC
>TRBD2|NA|TRBJ2-1|TRBV11-2
CASSKRTSGRAADEQFF
TGTGCCAGCAGCAAGAGGACTAGCGGGAGGGCTGCGGATGAGCAGTTCTTC
>TRBD1|NA|TRBJ2-7|TRBV15
CATSRLQGTGHEQYF
TGTGCCACCAGCAGACTCCAAGGGACAGGCCACGAGCAGTACTTC
>TRBD1|NA|TRBJ2-7|TRBV6-1
CASTPDRASYEQYF
TGTGCCAGCACACCCGACAGGGCATCCTACGAGCAGTACTTC
>NA|medium-sized|TRBJ2-1|TRBV5-4
CASSLGNEQFF
TGTGCCAGCAGCTTGGGCAATGAGCAGTTCTTC
>NA|once|TRBJ1-6|TRBV12-5
CASGSNIAPYNSPLHF
TGTGCTAGTGGTTCCAACATCGCCCCTTATAATTCACCCCTCCACTTT
>NA|NA|TRBJ2-7|TRBV6-5
CASRRTETYEQYF
TGTGCCAGCCGGAGGACAGAGACCTACGAGCAGTACTTC
>NA|NA|TRBJ2-7|TRBV30
CAWSPGVRAGYEQYF
TGTGCCTGGAGCCCAGGGGTCAGGGCCGGGTACGAGCAGTACTTC
>TRBD1|NA|TRBJ2-1|TRBV5-4
CASRPRGQGALREYNEQFF
TGTGCCAGCAGACCCCGGGGACAGGGGGCTCTTAGGGAGTACAATGAGCAGTTCTTC